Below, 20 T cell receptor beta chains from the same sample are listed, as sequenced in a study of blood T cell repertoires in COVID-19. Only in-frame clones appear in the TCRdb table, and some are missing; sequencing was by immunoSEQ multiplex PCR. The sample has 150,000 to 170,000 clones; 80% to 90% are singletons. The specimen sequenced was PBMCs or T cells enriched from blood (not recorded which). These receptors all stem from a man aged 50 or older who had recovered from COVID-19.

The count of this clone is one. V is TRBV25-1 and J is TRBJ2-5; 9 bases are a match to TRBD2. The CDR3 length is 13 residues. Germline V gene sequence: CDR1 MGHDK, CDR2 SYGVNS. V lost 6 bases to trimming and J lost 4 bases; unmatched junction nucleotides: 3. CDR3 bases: TGTGCCAGCAGCCTAGCGGGGCGAGAGACCCAGTACTTC. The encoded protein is CASSLAGRETQYF.

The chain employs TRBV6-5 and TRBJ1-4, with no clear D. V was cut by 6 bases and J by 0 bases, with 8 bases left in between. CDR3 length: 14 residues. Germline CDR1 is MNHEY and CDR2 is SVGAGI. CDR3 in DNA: TGTGCCAGCAGCGTGTTTCCAACTAATGAAAAACTGTTTTTT. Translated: CASSVFPTNEKLFF.

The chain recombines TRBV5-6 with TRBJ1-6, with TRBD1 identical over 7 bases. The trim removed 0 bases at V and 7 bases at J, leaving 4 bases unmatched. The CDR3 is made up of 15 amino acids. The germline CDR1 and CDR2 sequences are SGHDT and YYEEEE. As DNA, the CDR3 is TGTGCCAGCAGCTTGGAGGGCAGGGGGAATTCACCCCTCCACTTT. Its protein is CASSLEGRGNSPLHF.

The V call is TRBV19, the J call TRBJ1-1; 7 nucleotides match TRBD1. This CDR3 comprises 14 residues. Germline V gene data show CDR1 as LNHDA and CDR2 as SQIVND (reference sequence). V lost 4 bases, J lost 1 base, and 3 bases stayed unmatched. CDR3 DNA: TGTGCCAGTAGTAGGACAGGAACGAACACTGAAGCTTTCTTT. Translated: CASSRTGTNTEAFF.

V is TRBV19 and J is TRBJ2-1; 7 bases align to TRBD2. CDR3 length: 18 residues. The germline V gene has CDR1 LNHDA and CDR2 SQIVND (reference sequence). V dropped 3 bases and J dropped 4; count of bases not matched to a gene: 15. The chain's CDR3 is CASSIPLGQAGPYNEQFF. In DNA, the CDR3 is TGTGCCAGTAGTATCCCTCTCGGGCAAGCGGGGCCGTACAATGAGCAGTTCTTC.

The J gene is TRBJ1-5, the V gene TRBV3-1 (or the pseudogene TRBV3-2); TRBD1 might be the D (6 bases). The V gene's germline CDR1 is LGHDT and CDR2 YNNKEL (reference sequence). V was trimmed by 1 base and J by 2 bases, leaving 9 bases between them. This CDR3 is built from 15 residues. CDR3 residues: CASSQGRGGNQPQHF. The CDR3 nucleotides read TGTGCCAGCAGCCAAGGCAGGGGTGGCAATCAGCCCCAGCATTTT.

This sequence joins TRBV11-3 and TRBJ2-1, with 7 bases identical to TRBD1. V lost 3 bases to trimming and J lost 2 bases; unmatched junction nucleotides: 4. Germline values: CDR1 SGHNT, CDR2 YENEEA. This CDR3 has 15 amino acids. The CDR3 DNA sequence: TGTGCCAGCAGCTTCGACAGGGAGACCTACAATGAGCAGTTCTTC. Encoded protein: CASSFDRETYNEQFF.

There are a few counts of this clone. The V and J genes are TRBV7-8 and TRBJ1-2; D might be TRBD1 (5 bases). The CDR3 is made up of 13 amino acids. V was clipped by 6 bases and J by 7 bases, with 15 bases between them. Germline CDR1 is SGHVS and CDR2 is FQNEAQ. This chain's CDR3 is CASRPTGRGGYTF. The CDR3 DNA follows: TGTGCCAGCAGGCCCACGGGGAGGGGTGGCTACACCTTC. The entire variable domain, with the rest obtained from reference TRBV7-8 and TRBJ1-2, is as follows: GAGVSQSPRYKVAKRGQDVALRCDPISGHVSLFWYQQALGQGPEFLTYFQNEAQLDKSGLPSDRFFAERPEGSVSTLKIQRTQQEDSAVYLCASRPTGRGGYTFGSGTRLTVV.

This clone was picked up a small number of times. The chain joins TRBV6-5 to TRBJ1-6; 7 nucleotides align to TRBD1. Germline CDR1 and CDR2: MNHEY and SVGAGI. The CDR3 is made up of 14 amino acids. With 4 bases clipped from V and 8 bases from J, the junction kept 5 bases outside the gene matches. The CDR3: CASSLTGSDSPLHF. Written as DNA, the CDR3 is TGTGCCAGCAGTTTGACAGGGTCTGATTCACCCCTCCACTTT.

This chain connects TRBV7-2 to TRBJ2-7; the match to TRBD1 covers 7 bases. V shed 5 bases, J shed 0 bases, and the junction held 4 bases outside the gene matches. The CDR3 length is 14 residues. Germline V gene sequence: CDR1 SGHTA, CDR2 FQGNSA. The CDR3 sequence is CASSPQGSSYEQYF. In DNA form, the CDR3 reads TGTGCCAGCAGCCCACAGGGGAGCTCCTACGAGCAGTACTTC.

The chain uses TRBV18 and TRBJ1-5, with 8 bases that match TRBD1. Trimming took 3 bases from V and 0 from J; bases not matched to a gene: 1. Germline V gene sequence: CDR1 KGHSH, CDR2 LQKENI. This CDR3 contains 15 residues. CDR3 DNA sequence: TGTGCCAGCTCACCGACAGGGGTTAGCAATCAGCCCCAGCATTTT. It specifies CASSPTGVSNQPQHF.

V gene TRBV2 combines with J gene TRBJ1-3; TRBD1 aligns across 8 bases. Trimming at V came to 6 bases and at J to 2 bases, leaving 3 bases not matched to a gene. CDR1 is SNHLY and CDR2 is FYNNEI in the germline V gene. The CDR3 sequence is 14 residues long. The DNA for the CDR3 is TGTGCCAGCAGCCCGGACAGGGCTGGAAACACCATATATTTT. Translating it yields CASSPDRAGNTIYF.

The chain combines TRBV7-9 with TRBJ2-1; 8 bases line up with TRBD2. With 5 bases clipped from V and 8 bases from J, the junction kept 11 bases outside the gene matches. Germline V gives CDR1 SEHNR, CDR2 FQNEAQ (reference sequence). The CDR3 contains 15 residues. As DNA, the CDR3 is TGTGCCAGCAGCCTTCAGAACCTCGGGAGGGATGAGCAGTTCTTC. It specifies CASSLQNLGRDEQFF.

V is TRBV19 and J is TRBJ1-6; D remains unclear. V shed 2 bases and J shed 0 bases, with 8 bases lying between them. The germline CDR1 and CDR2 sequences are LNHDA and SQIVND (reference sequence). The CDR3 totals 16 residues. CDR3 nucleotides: TGTGCCAGTAGTATAATGAAGAGCTCCTATAATTCACCCCTCCACTTT. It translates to CASSIMKSSYNSPLHF.

The CDR3 sequence is CASSLAQVDYGYTF. CDR3 in DNA: TGCGCCAGCAGCTTGGCGCAGGTCGACTATGGCTACACCTTC. This chain connects TRBV5-1 to TRBJ1-2; no firm D call. Germline values: CDR1 SGHRS, CDR2 YFSETQ. The CDR3 extends over 14 amino acids. The germline V and J ends were trimmed by 0 bases and 3 bases, with 9 bases remaining between them.

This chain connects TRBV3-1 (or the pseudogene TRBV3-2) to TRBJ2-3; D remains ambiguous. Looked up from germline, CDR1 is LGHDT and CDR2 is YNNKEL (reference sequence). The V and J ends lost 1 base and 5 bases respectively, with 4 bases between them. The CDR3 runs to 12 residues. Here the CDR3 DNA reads TGTGCCAGCAGCCAAGTAAAAGATACGCAGTATTTT. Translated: CASSQVKDTQYF.

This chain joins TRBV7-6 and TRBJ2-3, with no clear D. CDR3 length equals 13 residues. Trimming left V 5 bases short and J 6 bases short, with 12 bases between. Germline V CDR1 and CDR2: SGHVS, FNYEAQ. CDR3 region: CASSPPNWDTQYF. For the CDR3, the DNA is TGTGCCAGCAGCCCCCCCAACTGGGATACGCAGTATTTT.

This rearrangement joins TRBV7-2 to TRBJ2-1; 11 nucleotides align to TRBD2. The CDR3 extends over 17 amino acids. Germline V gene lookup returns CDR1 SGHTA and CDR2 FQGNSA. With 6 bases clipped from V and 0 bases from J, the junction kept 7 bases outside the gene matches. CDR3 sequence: CASRPGLAGGSYNEQFF. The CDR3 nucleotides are TGTGCCAGCAGGCCCGGACTAGCGGGCGGCTCCTACAATGAGCAGTTCTTC. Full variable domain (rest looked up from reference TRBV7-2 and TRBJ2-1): GAGVSQSPSNKVTEKGKDVELRCDPISGHTALYWYRQSLGQGLEFLIYFQGNSAPDKSGLPSDRFSAERTGGSVSTLTIQRTQQEDSAVYLCASRPGLAGGSYNEQFFGPGTRLTVL.

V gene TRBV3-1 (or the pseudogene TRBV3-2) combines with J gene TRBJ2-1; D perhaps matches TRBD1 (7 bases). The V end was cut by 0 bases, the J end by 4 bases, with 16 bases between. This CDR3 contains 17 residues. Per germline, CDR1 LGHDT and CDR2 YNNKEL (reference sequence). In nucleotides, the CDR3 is TGTGCCAGCAGCCAAGATGGCAGGGGGACTGTTTACAATGAGCAGTTCTTC. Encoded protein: CASSQDGRGTVYNEQFF.

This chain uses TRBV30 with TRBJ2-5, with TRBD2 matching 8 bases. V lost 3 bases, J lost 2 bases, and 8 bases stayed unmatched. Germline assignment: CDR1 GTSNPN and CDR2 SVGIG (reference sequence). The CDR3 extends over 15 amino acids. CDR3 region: CAWRFGGARQETQYF. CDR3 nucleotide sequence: TGTGCCTGGAGGTTCGGGGGGGCAAGACAAGAGACCCAGTACTTC.